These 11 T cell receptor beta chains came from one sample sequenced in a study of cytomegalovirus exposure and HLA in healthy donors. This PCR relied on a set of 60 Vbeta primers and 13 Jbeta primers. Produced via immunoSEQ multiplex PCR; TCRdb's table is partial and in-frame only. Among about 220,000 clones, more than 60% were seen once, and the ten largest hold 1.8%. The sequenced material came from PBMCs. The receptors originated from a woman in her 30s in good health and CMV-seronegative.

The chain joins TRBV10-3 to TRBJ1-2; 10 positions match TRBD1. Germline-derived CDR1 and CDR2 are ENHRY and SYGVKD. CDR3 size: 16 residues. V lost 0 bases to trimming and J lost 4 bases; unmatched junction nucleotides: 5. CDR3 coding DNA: TGTGCCATCAGTGAGTCGATGGGACAGGGGTCCTATGGCTACACCTTC. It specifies CAISESMGQGSYGYTF.

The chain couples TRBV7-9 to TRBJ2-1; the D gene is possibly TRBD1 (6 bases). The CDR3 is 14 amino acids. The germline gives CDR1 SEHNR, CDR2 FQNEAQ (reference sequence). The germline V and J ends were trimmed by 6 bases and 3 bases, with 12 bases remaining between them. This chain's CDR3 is CASRRRGGYNEQFF. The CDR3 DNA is TGTGCCAGCAGACGTAGAGGGGGCTACAATGAGCAGTTCTTC.

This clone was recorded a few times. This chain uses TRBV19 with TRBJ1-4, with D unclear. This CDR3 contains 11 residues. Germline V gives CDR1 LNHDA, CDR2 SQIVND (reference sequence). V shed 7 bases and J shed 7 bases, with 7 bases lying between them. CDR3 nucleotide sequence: TGTGCCAGTATTAACGGTGAAAAACTGTTTTTT. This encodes CASINGEKLFF.

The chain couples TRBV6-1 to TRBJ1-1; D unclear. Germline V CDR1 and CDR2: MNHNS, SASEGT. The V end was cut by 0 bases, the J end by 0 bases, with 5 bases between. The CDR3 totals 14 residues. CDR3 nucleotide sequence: TGTGCCAGCAGTGAAGCCGACATGAACACTGAAGCTTTCTTT. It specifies CASSEADMNTEAFF.

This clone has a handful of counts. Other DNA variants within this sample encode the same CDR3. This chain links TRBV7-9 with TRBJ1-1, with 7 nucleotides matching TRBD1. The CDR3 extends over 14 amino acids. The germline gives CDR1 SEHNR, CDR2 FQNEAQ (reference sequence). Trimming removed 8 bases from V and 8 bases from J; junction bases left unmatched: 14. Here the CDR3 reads CASRSGQGELEAFF. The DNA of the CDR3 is TGTGCCAGCCGCTCCGGCCAGGGGGAGTTGGAAGCTTTCTTT.

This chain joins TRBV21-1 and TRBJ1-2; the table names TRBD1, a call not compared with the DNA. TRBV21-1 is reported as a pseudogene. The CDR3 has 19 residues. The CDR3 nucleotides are TGTGCCAGCAGCATCGGGACAGAAGAGTTTTTATTAACCAACTATGGCTACACCTTC. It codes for CASSIGTEEFLLTNYGYTF.

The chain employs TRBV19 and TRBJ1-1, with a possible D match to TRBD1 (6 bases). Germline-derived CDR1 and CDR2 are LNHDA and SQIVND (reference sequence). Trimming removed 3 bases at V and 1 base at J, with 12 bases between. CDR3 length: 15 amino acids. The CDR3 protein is CASSIPGRGNTEAFF. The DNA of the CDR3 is TGTGCCAGTAGTATTCCAGGCAGGGGGAACACTGAAGCTTTCTTT.

CDR3: CASRQAPVGEKLFF. In DNA form, the CDR3 reads TGTGCCAGTAGACAGGCCCCGGTCGGTGAAAAACTGTTTTTT. The V gene is TRBV19, the J gene TRBJ1-4; maybe TRBD1 (5 bases). V gave up 6 bases and J gave up 7 bases, with 15 bases separating them. There are 14 residues in the CDR3. The V gene's germline CDR1 is LNHDA and CDR2 SQIVND (reference sequence).

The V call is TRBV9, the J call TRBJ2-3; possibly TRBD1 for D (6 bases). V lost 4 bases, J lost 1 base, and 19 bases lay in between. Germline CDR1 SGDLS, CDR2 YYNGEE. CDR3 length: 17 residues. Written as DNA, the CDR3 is TGTGCCAGCAGCCTAACATCCGGACAGAGTCGCACAGATACGCAGTATTTT. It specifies CASSLTSGQSRTDTQYF. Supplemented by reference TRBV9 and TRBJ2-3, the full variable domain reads DSGVTQTPKHLITATGQRVTLRCSPRSGDLSVYWYQQSLDQGLQFLIQYYNGEERAKGNILERFSAQQFPDLHSELNLSSLELGDSALYFCASSLTSGQSRTDTQYFGPGTRLTVL.

CDR3 loop: CASSLDPTSSYNEQFF. CDR3 nucleotide sequence: TGTGCCAGCAGCTTGGATCCGACTAGTTCCTACAATGAGCAGTTCTTC. The chain uses TRBV5-6 and TRBJ2-1; the D gene is possibly TRBD2 (6 bases). Trimming removed 0 bases at V and 1 base at J, with 11 bases between. Per the germline V gene, CDR1 is SGHDT and CDR2 is YYEEEE. The CDR3 has 16 residues.

The CDR3 nucleotides read TGTGCCAGCAGCGAACGGGGACAGGCAATCTACGAGCAGTACTTC. The encoded protein is CASSERGQAIYEQYF. V usage is TRBV6-1 and J usage is TRBJ2-7; the match to TRBD1 covers 8 bases. Unmatched junction bases numbered 10, after V lost 6 bases and J lost 3 bases. CDR3 length: 15 residues. Germline V CDR1 and CDR2: MNHNS, SASEGT.